This T cell receptor beta chain emerged from a study of cytomegalovirus exposure and HLA in healthy donors. This CDR3 is 16 amino acids long. The germline V and J ends were trimmed by 3 bases and 6 bases, with 20 bases remaining between them. Germline CDR1 and CDR2: MNHEY and SMNVEV (reference sequence). PCR used 60 Vbeta primers and 13 Jbeta primers. Here immunoSEQ multiplex PCR was the method, and the copy in TCRdb shows in-frame clones only, minus some. This sample has over 100,000 clones, with 73% found just once. This TCR came from a middle-aged man in good health and CMV-seronegative. The V call is TRBV27, the J call TRBJ1-2, with D tentatively TRBD1 (6 bases). Sequenced material: PBMCs. This CDR3 reads CASSFTARGSIDGYTF. The CDR3 bases are TGTGCCAGCAGTTTCACGGCCAGGGGTAGTATTGATGGCTACACCTTC.